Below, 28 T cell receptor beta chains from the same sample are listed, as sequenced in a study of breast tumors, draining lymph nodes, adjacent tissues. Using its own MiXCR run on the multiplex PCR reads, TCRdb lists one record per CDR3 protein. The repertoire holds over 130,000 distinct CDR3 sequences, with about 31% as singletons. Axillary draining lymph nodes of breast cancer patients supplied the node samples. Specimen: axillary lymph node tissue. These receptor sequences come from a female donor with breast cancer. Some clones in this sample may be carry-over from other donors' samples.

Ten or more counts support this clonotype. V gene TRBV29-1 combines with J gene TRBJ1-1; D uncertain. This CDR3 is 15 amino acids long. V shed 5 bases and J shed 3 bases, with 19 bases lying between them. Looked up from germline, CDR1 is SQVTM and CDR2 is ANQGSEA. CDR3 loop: CSVNLRREKDTEAFF. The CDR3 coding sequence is TGCAGCGTTAATCTACGGAGGGAGAAGGACACTGAAGCTTTCTTT.

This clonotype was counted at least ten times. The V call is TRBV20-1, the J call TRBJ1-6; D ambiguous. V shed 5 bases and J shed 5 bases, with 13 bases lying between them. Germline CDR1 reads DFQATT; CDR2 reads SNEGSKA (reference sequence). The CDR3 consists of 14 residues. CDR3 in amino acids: CSAWEQSNNSPLHF. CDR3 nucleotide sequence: TGCAGTGCTTGGGAACAGTCTAATAATTCACCCCTCCACTTT.

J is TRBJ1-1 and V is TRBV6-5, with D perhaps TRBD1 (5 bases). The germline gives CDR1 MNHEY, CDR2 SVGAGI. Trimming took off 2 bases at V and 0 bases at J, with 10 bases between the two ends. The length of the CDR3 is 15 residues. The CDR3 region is CASSYEGRLNTEAFF. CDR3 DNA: TGTGCCAGCAGTTACGAGGGACGGTTGAACACTGAAGCTTTCTTT.

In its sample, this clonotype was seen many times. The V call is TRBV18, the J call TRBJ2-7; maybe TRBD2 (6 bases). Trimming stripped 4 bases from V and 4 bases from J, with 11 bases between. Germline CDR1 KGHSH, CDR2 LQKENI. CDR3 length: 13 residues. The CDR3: CASSRPGGYEQYF. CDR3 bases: TGTGCCAGCTCACGACCCGGAGGGTACGAGCAGTACTTC. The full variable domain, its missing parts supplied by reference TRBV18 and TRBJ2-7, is NAGVMQNPRHLVRRRGQEARLRCSPMKGHSHVYWYRQLPEEGLKFMVYLQKENIIDESGMPKERFSAEFPKEGPSILRIQQVVRGDSAAYFCASSRPGGYEQYFGPGTRLTVT.

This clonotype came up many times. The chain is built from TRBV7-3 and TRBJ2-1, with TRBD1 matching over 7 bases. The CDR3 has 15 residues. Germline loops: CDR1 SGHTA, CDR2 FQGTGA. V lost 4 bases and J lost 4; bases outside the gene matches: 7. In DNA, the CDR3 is TGTGCCAGCAGCTCCCCTGGGACAGCGTACAATGAGCAGTTCTTC. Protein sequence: CASSSPGTAYNEQFF.

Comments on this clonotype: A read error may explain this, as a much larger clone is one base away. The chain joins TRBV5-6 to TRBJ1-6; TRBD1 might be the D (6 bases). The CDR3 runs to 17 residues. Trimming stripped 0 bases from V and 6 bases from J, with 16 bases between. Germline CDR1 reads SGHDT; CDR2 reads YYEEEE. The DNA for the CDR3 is TGTGCCAGCAGCTTGGGGGGCCCGGACAGACGTAATTCACCCCTCCACTTT. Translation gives CASSLGGPDRRNSPLHF.

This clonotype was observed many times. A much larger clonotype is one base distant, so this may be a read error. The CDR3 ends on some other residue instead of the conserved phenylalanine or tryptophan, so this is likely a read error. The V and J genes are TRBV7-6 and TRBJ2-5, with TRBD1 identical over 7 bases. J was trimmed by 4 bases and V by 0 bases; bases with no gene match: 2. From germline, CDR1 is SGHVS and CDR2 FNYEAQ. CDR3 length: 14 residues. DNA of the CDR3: TGTGCCAGCAGCTTAGCAGGGGGCTCAGAGACCCAGTACCTC. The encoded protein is CASSLAGGSETQYL.

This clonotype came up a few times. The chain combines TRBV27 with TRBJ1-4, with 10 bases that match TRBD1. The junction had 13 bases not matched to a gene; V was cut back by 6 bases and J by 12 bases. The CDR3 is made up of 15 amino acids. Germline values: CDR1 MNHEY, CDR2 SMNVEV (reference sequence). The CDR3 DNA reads TGTGCCAGCAGGCTGGACAGGGGGGCTCGGGGGGAACTGTTTTTT. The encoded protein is CASRLDRGARGELFF.

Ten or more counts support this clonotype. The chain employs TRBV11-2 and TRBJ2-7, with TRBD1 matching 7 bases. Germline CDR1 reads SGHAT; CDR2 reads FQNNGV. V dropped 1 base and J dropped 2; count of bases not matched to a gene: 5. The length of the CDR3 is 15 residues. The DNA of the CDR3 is TGTGCCAGCAGCTTAGCCGGGACAGCGGCCTACGAGCAGTACTTC. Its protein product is CASSLAGTAAYEQYF.

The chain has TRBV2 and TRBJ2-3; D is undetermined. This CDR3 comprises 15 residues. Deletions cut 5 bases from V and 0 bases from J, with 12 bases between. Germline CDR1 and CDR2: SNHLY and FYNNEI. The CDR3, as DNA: TGTGCCAGCAGTCATCCCCAGAGTAGCACAGATACGCAGTATTTT. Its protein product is CASSHPQSSTDTQYF.

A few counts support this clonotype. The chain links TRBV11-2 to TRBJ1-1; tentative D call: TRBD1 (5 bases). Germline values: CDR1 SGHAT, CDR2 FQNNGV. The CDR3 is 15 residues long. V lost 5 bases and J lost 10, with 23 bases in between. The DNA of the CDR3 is TGTGCCAGCAGCCTAACCGGGACGAGCCGGGAGAGAGCTTTCTTT. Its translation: CASSLTGTSRERAFF.

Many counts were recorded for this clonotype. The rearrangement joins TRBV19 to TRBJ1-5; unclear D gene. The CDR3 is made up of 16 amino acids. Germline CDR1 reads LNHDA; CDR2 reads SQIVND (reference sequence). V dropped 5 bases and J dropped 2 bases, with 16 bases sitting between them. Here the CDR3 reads CASSAERRPGNQPQHF. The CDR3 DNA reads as TGTGCCAGTAGTGCCGAGAGGAGGCCGGGCAATCAGCCCCAGCATTTT.

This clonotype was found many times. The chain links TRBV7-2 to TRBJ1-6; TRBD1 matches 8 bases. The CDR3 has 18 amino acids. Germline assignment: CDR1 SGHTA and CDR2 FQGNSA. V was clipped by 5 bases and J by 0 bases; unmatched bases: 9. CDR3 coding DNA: TGTGCCAGCAGCGTACTTCGGGACAGGAGCTCCTATAATTCACCCCTCCACTTT. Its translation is CASSVLRDRSSYNSPLHF.

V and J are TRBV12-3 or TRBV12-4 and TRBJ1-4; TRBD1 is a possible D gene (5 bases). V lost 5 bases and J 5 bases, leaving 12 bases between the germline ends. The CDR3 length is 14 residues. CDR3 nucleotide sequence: TGTGCCAGCAGTGCGTCAGGGAGAAATGAAAAACTGTTTTTT. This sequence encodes CASSASGRNEKLFF.

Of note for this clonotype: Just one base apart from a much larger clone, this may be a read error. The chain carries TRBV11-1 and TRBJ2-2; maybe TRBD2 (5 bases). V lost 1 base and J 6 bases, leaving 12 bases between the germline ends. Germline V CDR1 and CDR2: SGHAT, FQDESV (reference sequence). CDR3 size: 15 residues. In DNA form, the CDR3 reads TGTGCCAGCAGCTTAGGCAGCCCAGCGGCCGGGGAGCTGTTTTTT. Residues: CASSLGSPAAGELFF.

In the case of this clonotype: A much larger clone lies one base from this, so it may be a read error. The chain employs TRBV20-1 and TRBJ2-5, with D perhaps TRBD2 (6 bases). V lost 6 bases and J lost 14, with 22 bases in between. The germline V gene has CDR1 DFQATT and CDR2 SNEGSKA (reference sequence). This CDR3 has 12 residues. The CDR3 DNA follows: TGCAGTGCCACTACATTCAACCGGGGGTCTTACTTC. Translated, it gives CSATTFNRGSYF.

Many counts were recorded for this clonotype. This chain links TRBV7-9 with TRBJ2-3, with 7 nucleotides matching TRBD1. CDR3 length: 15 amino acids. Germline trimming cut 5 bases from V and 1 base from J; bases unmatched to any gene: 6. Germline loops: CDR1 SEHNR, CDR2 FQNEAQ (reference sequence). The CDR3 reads CASSTRGSGTDTQYF. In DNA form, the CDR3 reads TGTGCCAGCAGCACCAGGGGGTCGGGCACAGATACGCAGTATTTT.

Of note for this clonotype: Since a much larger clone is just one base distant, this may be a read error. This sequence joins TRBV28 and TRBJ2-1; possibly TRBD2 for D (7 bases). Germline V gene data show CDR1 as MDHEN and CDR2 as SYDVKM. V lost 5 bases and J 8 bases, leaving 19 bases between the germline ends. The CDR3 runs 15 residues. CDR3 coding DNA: TGTGCCAGCAGTCAGGGAGGGGGGGGCGACGATGAGCAGTTCTTC. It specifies CASSQGGGGDDEQFF.

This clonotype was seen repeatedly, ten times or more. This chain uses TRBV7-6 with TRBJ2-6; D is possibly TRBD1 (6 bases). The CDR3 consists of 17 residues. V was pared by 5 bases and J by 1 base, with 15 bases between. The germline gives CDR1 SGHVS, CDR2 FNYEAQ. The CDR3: CASSPRGGQSGANVLTF. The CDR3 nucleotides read TGTGCCAGCAGCCCCCGTGGGGGCCAATCTGGGGCCAACGTCCTGACTTTC.

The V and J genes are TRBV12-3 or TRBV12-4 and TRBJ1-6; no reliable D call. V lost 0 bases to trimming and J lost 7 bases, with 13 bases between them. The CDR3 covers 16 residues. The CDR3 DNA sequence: TGTGCCAGCAGTTTAGCGCCAGAACAGAAGAATTCACCCCTCCACTTT. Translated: CASSLAPEQKNSPLHF.

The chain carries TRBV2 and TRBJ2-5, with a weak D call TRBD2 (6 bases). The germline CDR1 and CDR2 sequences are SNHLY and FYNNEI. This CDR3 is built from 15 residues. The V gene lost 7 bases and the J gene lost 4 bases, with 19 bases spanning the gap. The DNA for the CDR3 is TGTGCCAGCATACGGGGTGGGGGGATGTTAGAGACCCAGTACTTC. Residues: CASIRGGGMLETQYF.

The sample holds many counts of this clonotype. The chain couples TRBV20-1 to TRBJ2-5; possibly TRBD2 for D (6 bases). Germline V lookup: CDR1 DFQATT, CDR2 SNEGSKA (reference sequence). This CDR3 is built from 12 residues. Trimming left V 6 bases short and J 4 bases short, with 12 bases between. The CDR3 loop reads CSASDGGETQYF. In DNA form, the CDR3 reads TGCAGTGCCTCGGACGGGGGAGAGACCCAGTACTTC.

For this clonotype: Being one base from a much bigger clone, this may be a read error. Written as DNA, the CDR3 is TGTGCCAGCAGTTGGGACAGGGGTACAGATACGCAGTATTTT. Protein sequence: CASSWDRGTDTQYF. The V and J genes are TRBV7-9 and TRBJ2-3; 10 bases map to TRBD1. V lost 6 bases and J lost 3; bases outside the gene matches: 3. Germline CDR1 reads SEHNR; CDR2 reads FQNEAQ (reference sequence). The CDR3 covers 14 residues.

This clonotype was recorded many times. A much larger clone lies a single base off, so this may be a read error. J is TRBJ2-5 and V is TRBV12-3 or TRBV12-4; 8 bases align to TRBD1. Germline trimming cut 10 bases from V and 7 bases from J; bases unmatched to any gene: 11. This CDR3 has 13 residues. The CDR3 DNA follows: TGTGCCACTACCCACCAGGGGGCAGGGACCCAGTACTTC. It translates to CATTHQGAGTQYF.

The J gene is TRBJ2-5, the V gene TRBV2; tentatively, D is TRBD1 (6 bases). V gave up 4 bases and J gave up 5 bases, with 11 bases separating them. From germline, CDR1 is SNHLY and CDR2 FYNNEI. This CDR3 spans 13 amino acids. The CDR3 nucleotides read TGTGCCAGCAGTGGGACAGTCTGGGAGACCCAGTACTTC. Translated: CASSGTVWETQYF.

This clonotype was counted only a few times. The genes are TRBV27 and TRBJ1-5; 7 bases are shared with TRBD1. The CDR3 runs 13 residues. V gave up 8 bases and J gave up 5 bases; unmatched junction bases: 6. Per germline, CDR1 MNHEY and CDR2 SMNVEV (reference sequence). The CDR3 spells CASGRDSYQPQHF. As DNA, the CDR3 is TGTGCCAGCGGACGGGACAGCTATCAGCCCCAGCATTTT.

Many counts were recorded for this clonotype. CDR3 protein: CASSEAPTGIYEQYV. CDR3 in DNA: TGTGCCAGCAGTGAAGCGCCGACAGGTATCTACGAGCAGTACGTC. The chain recombines TRBV2 with TRBJ2-7; maybe TRBD1 (6 bases). Trimming shortened V by 0 bases and J by 3 bases, and 12 bases separated the two germline ends. The germline V gene has CDR1 SNHLY and CDR2 FYNNEI. The CDR3 is 15 residues long.

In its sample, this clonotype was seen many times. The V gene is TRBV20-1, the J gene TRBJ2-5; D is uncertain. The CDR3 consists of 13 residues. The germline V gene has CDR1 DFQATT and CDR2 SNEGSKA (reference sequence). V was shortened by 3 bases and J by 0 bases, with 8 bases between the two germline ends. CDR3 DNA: TGCAGTGCTAGGGGCAGCTACCAAGAGACCCAGTACTTC. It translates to CSARGSYQETQYF.